These 30 T cell receptor beta chains share one sample of origin, sequenced in a study of identical twins. TCRdb itself ran the 5' RACE reads through MiXCR, one entry per CDR3 protein. The repertoire includes a few hundred thousand distinct CDR3 sequences, 7.5% to 10% of them detected once, and 3% sits in the top ten. The sample also formed part of further work on yellow fever vaccine responses in identical twins.

The material sequenced was PBMCs. The origin of the receptors is a woman aged 18-30 years in good health.

This clonotype occurred many times. J is TRBJ2-7 and V is TRBV18; 7 positions agree with TRBD2. Looked up from germline, CDR1 is KGHSH and CDR2 is LQKENI. There are 14 residues in the CDR3. Trimming cost V 2 bases and J 2 bases; bases outside gene matches: 3. The CDR3 loop reads CASSPTGGPYEQYF. The CDR3 DNA reads TGTGCCAGCTCACCAACGGGAGGCCCCTACGAGCAGTACTTC.

This clonotype appeared many times. This chain uses TRBV5-1 with TRBJ2-1; no firm D call. In germline, CDR1 is SGHRS, CDR2 YFSETQ. The ends were cut back, 5 bases at V and 1 base at J, with 10 bases in the middle. This CDR3 is built from 14 residues. This CDR3 is CASRIIPSYNEQFF. As DNA, the CDR3 is TGCGCCAGCAGAATAATCCCTTCCTACAATGAGCAGTTCTTC.

This clonotype was observed once. The CDR3 sequence is CASSLVPDPDTQYF. The CDR3 DNA sequence: TGTGCCAGCAGCTTGGTCCCGGACCCAGATACGCAGTATTTT. The V and J genes are TRBV5-4 and TRBJ2-3, with D unclear. The germline gives CDR1 SGHNT, CDR2 YYREEE (reference sequence). V lost 0 bases and J 4 bases, leaving 9 bases between the germline ends. This CDR3 is 14 amino acids long.

This chain connects TRBV19 to TRBJ2-2, with TRBD1 matching over 8 bases. CDR1 LNHDA and CDR2 SQIVND come from the germline V gene (reference sequence). The CDR3 has 15 amino acids. The V and J ends lost 5 bases and 7 bases, in that order; junction bases with no gene match: 9. CDR3 coding DNA: TGTGCCAGTAGTCCGACAGGGGCCGGTTTCGGGGAGCTGTTTTTT. This encodes CASSPTGAGFGELFF.

This clonotype has a handful of counts. The CDR3 coding sequence is TGTGCCTGGAGTGAACTAGCTCTGTCCTACAATGAGCAGTTCTTC. It codes for CAWSELALSYNEQFF. V usage is TRBV30 and J usage is TRBJ2-1; possibly TRBD2 for D (6 bases). The CDR3 runs 15 residues. CDR1 GTSNPN and CDR2 SVGIG come from the germline V gene (reference sequence). V shed 1 base and J shed 1 base, with 11 bases lying between them.

This clonotype was seen at least ten times. The CDR3 region is CASSQDWTSGYNEQFF. Here the CDR3 DNA reads TGCGCCAGCAGCCAAGATTGGACTAGCGGCTACAATGAGCAGTTCTTC. The chain has TRBV4-3 and TRBJ2-1; TRBD2 matches at 10 bases. Trimming removed 0 bases from V and 3 bases from J; junction bases left unmatched: 2. Germline CDR1 LGHNA, CDR2 YSLEER. This CDR3 has 16 residues.

This clonotype came up a few times. This sequence joins TRBV29-1 and TRBJ2-2, with no clear D. CDR1 and CDR2 from the germline V gene are SQVTM and ANQGSEA. Trimming left V 3 bases short and J 0 bases short, with 5 bases between. The CDR3 sequence is 13 residues long. This chain's CDR3 is CSVEDPNTGELFF. The DNA for the CDR3 is TGCAGCGTTGAGGATCCGAACACCGGGGAGCTGTTTTTT.

V gene TRBV7-9 combines with J gene TRBJ2-2, with TRBD1 matching over 7 bases. CDR3 size: 12 residues. Germline CDR1 and CDR2: SEHNR and FQNEAQ (reference sequence). Trimming removed 10 bases from V and 6 bases from J; junction bases left unmatched: 5. In nucleotides, the CDR3 is TGTGCCACGGAAACAGGGGCCGGGGAGCTGTTTTTT. This translates into CATETGAGELFF.

V usage is TRBV4-1 and J usage is TRBJ2-5; 8 positions match TRBD2. V shed 2 bases and J 2 bases; nucleotides not matched to a gene: 4. Germline V gives CDR1 MGHRA, CDR2 YSYEKL. The CDR3 runs 15 residues. The CDR3 here is CASSQTGGQQETQYF. As DNA, the CDR3 is TGCGCCAGCAGCCAAACGGGGGGGCAACAAGAGACCCAGTACTTC.

This clonotype was seen many times. The rearrangement links TRBV7-9 to TRBJ2-3; no firm D call. This CDR3 contains 11 residues. Between the trimmed V and J ends, which lost 5 bases and 5 bases, there was a span of 5 bases. Germline CDR1 and CDR2: SEHNR and FQNEAQ (reference sequence). The CDR3 reads CASSHGDTQYF. CDR3 nucleotides: TGTGCCAGCAGCCACGGAGATACGCAGTATTTT.

The sample holds a few counts of this clonotype. The rearrangement links TRBV29-1 to TRBJ2-5; TRBD2 is a possible D gene (6 bases). Germline V gene data show CDR1 as SQVTM and CDR2 as ANQGSEA. The V end lost 7 bases, the J end lost 9 bases, and 18 bases lay between the germline ends. CDR3 size: 12 residues. The CDR3 loop reads CSAGLRKDAQYF. As DNA, the CDR3 is TGCAGCGCGGGACTGCGAAAAGACGCCCAGTACTTC.

The chain combines TRBV6-5 with TRBJ1-4; 10 bases line up with TRBD1. The CDR3 loop spans 15 amino acids. The germline V gene encodes CDR1 MNHEY and CDR2 SVGAGI. V lost 0 bases to trimming and J lost 8 bases; unmatched junction nucleotides: 3. The chain's CDR3 is CASSYSGTGDEKLFF. In DNA, the CDR3 is TGTGCCAGCAGTTACTCGGGGACAGGGGACGAAAAACTGTTTTTT.

Many counts were recorded for this clonotype. The V and J genes are TRBV2 and TRBJ2-1; D is possibly TRBD2 (5 bases). The V gene's germline CDR1 is SNHLY and CDR2 FYNNEI. V shed 4 bases and J shed 10 bases, with 5 bases lying between them. The CDR3 length is 10 residues. CDR3 DNA sequence: TGTGCCAGCAGTGGAGGGGAGCAGTTCTTC. It yields the protein CASSGGEQFF.

This clonotype was seen a few times. The rearrangement joins TRBV2 to TRBJ2-5; tentative D call: TRBD1 (6 bases). CDR3 length: 13 residues. V lost 6 bases to trimming and J lost 5 bases, with 13 bases between them. In germline, CDR1 is SNHLY, CDR2 FYNNEI. The CDR3 nucleotides read TGTGCCAGCAGGAACAGGGTAGAGGAGACCCAGTACTTC. It encodes CASRNRVEETQYF.

In its sample, this clonotype was seen many times. CDR3 protein: CASSLTGKGGYEQYF. CDR3 nucleotides: TGTGCCAGCAGTTTAACGGGAAAAGGGGGGTACGAGCAGTACTTC. The genes are TRBV12-3 or TRBV12-4 and TRBJ2-7; D may correspond to TRBD1 or TRBD2 (6 bases each). The CDR3 covers 15 residues. V gave up 2 bases and J gave up 4 bases, with 15 bases separating them.

This chain links TRBV6-5 with TRBJ2-3, with D perhaps TRBD1 (5 bases). This CDR3 has 15 amino acids. V dropped 0 bases and J dropped 4 bases, with 11 bases sitting between them. Germline V gene sequence: CDR1 MNHEY, CDR2 SVGAGI. This CDR3 reads CASSYSRQGSDTQYF. In nucleotides, the CDR3 is TGTGCCAGCAGTTACTCGCGGCAGGGATCAGATACGCAGTATTTT.

This clonotype appeared a few times. The rearrangement joins TRBV4-1 to TRBJ2-2, with D perhaps TRBD1 or TRBD2 (5 bases each). Germline CDR1 is MGHRA and CDR2 is YSYEKL. The CDR3 is made up of 14 amino acids. Trimming shortened V by 7 bases and J by 5 bases, and 14 bases separated the two germline ends. The DNA of the CDR3 is TGCGCCAGCAACTCGAAAGAGGGGACCGGGGAGCTGTTTTTT. Its protein is CASNSKEGTGELFF.

The genes are TRBV6-6 and TRBJ1-1; 7 positions agree with TRBD1. V was clipped by 6 bases and J by 10 bases; unmatched bases: 11. The V gene's germline CDR1 is MNHNY and CDR2 SVGAGI (reference sequence). This CDR3 spans 13 amino acids. CDR3: CASRTGAQGGAFF. CDR3 sequence (DNA): TGTGCCAGCAGAACAGGGGCCCAGGGCGGAGCTTTCTTT.

This clonotype appeared a few times. The chain employs TRBV5-5 and TRBJ2-7; 7 nucleotides match TRBD1. V lost 2 bases to trimming and J lost 2 bases; unmatched junction nucleotides: 7. The CDR3 is 15 amino acids. Germline CDR1 reads SGHKS; CDR2 reads YYEKEE (reference sequence). CDR3 sequence reads: CASSFRTGAPYEQYF. CDR3 nucleotides: TGTGCCAGCAGCTTCCGAACAGGGGCTCCCTACGAGCAGTACTTC.

The chain uses TRBV6-1 and TRBJ2-3, with D perhaps TRBD1 (5 bases). V was pared by 6 bases and J by 2 bases, with 12 bases between. The CDR3 totals 14 residues. The germline V gene has CDR1 MNHNS and CDR2 SASEGT. The DNA of the CDR3 is TGTGCCAGCAGAACTCCCAGGGACACAGATACGCAGTATTTT. Protein product: CASRTPRDTDTQYF.

This clonotype was seen ten or more times. V and J are TRBV5-1 and TRBJ2-1; D is unresolved. The CDR3 length is 15 residues. CDR1 is SGHRS and CDR2 is YFSETQ in the germline V gene. With 0 bases removed from V and 1 base from J, the gap between germline ends came to 8 bases. CDR3 sequence reads: CASSLGAGSYNEQFF. The CDR3 DNA is TGCGCCAGCAGCTTGGGGGCAGGTTCCTACAATGAGCAGTTCTTC. Full variable domain (missing parts from reference TRBV5-1 and TRBJ2-1): KAGVTQTPRYLIKTRGQQVTLSCSPISGHRSVSWYQQTPGQGLQFLFEYFSETQRNKGNFPGRFSGRQFSNSRSEMNVSTLELGDSALYLCASSLGAGSYNEQFFGPGTRLTVL.

The table lists this clonotype with a few counts. The rearrangement joins TRBV6-1 to TRBJ2-2; TRBD1 might be the D (5 bases). The CDR3 covers 15 residues. The V end lost 6 bases, the J end lost 1 base, and 12 bases lay between the germline ends. CDR1 and CDR2 (germline): MNHNS, SASEGT. The CDR3 DNA is TGTGCCAGCAGGTGGCCTACAGGGAACACCGGGGAGCTGTTTTTT. This codes for CASRWPTGNTGELFF.

The rearrangement uses TRBV19 and TRBJ1-1, with a possible D match to TRBD1 (5 bases). The CDR3 is 14 residues long. The germline gives CDR1 LNHDA, CDR2 SQIVND (reference sequence). Trimming stripped 6 bases from V and 4 bases from J, with 15 bases between. CDR3 amino acids: CASSRAFGGTEAFF. DNA of the CDR3: TGTGCCAGTAGCCGGGCGTTTGGGGGCACTGAAGCTTTCTTT.

This clonotype showed up just a few times. The chain has TRBV6-1 and TRBJ2-1; 10 nucleotides line up with TRBD2. This CDR3 contains 16 residues. Trimming at V came to 2 bases and at J to 8 bases, leaving 9 bases not matched to a gene. Germline loops: CDR1 MNHNS, CDR2 SASEGT. The CDR3 region is CASSEKVASGGDEQFF. DNA for the CDR3: TGTGCCAGCAGTGAAAAAGTGGCTAGCGGGGGTGATGAGCAGTTCTTC.

V gene TRBV11-2 combines with J gene TRBJ2-1; the D gene is possibly TRBD2 (6 bases). The CDR3 runs to 18 residues. Germline loops: CDR1 SGHAT, CDR2 FQNNGV. V lost 5 bases and J 0 bases, leaving 20 bases between the germline ends. CDR3 sequence (DNA): TGTGCCAGCAGCCTGGACGTAGCGGAGGCGAGCTCCTACAATGAGCAGTTCTTC. Protein sequence: CASSLDVAEASSYNEQFF.

V is TRBV6-5 and J is TRBJ2-1; 10 nucleotides line up with TRBD1. The junction had 4 bases not matched to a gene; V was cut back by 6 bases and J by 8 bases. The CDR3 consists of 13 residues. Germline assignment: CDR1 MNHEY and CDR2 SVGAGI. This chain's CDR3 is CASRGTGAHEQFF. The DNA of the CDR3 is TGTGCCAGCAGAGGGACAGGGGCCCATGAGCAGTTCTTC.

This clonotype was counted a few times. This chain links TRBV7-8 with TRBJ2-1; TRBD2 is a possible D gene (5 bases). There are 17 residues in the CDR3. V was clipped by 2 bases and J by 6 bases, with 20 bases between them. Germline lookup yields CDR1 SGHVS and CDR2 FQNEAQ. CDR3 in amino acids: CASSLRTAGALPNEQFF. The DNA for the CDR3 is TGTGCCAGCAGCTTACGAACTGCGGGCGCCCTCCCCAATGAGCAGTTCTTC.

The J gene is TRBJ2-7, the V gene TRBV7-8; a possible D gene is TRBD2 (6 bases). Per the germline V gene, CDR1 is SGHVS and CDR2 is FQNEAQ. This CDR3 region has 15 residues. Trimming removed 3 bases from V and 1 base from J, with 13 bases in between. The chain's CDR3 is CASSFPPAGSYEQYF. The CDR3 nucleotides are TGTGCCAGCAGCTTCCCCCCGGCGGGATCCTACGAGCAGTACTTC.

This clonotype was observed a handful of times. The rearrangement uses TRBV15 and TRBJ2-1; tentatively, D is TRBD1 (6 bases). Germline CDR1 is LNHNV and CDR2 is YYDKDF (reference sequence). CDR3 length equals 20 residues. V lost 0 bases and J lost 0, with 21 bases in between. CDR3 bases: TGTGCCACCAGCAGAGATCTACAGGGTGGATCGAAAATCTCCTACAATGAGCAGTTCTTC. Translating gives CATSRDLQGGSKISYNEQFF.

This clonotype showed up just a few times. This chain uses TRBV12-5 with TRBJ2-1; 12 bases match TRBD2. CDR3 length: 16 amino acids. CDR1 is LGHNT, CDR2 FRNRAP, per germline. V gave up 6 bases and J gave up 9 bases; unmatched junction bases: 12. The CDR3 DNA sequence: TGTGCTAGTGGAGAAGGACTAGCGGGACCCGGCAGTGAGCAGTTCTTC. It yields the protein CASGEGLAGPGSEQFF.